This T cell receptor (beta chain) came from a study of T cells in Graves' hyperthyroidism and ophthalmopathy. The authors took PBMCs from 9.5 to 10 ml fresh peripheral blood. Whole-study results and caveats: In simple terms, a model built on 13 V-J features told ophthalmopathy apart from stable hyperthyroidism. Blood also held most thyroid clonotypes expanded beyond 0.001.

Amplification yielded TCR beta CDR3 regions, with RNA transcripts as the source. The TCR CDR3 was amplified in a first-round RT-PCR using the HTBI primer set. TCRdb reanalysed the multiplex PCR reads using MiXCR and keeps one entry per CDR3 protein. The table includes 650,000 to 700,000 distinct CDR3 sequences, roughly 17% detected once. Comments on this clonotype: What it binds is unknown.

V lost 5 bases, J lost 2 bases, and 7 bases stayed unmatched. CDR3 length equals 17 residues. The germline V gene has CDR1 LNHDA and CDR2 SQIVND (reference sequence). Sequencing was performed on blood. The genes are TRBV19 and TRBJ2-6; TRBD1 agrees at 9 bases. The clonotype comes from a man aged 50 to 59 with Graves' hyperthyroidism. The CDR3 here is CASSAHGDRAGANVLTF. The CDR3 DNA is TGTGCCAGTAGTGCCCATGGGGACAGGGCTGGGGCCAACGTCCTGACTTTC. Drawing the rest from reference TRBV19 and TRBJ2-6, the complete variable domain is DGGITQSPKYLFRKEGQNVTLSCEQNLNHDAMYWYRQDPGQGLRLIYYSQIVNDFQKGDIAEGYSVSREKKESFPLTVTSAQKNPTAFYLCASSAHGDRAGANVLTFGAGSRLTVL.